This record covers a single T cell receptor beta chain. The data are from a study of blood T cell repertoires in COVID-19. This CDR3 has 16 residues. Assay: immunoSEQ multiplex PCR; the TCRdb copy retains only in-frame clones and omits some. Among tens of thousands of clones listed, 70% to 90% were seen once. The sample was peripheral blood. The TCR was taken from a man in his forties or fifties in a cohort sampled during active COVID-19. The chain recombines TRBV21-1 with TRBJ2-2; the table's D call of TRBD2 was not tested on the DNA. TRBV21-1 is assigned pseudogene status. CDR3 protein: CASSKSGGRNTGELFF. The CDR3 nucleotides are TGTGCCAGCAGCAAATCCGGCGGCAGGAACACCGGGGAGCTGTTTTTT.